The 14 T cell receptor beta chains below all came from one sample that was sequenced in a study of T cell changes during pregnancy in multiple sclerosis. The method was immunoSEQ multiplex PCR; TCRdb's version includes in-frame clones alone and lacks a portion of them. The sample contains some 40,000 clones, 94% of which appear only once. The input for sequencing was CD4+ T cells from peripheral blood mononuclear cells, taken in the second trimester of pregnancy. These TCRs come from a female donor with multiple sclerosis, enrolled in a pregnancy study.

This rearrangement joins TRBV2 to TRBJ2-1, with 16 bases fitting TRBD2. The CDR3 length is 16 residues. Germline CDR1 SNHLY, CDR2 FYNNEI. V was pared by 5 bases and J by 7 bases, with 5 bases of the junction left unmatched. CDR3 nucleotide sequence: TGTGCCAGCAGTCGACAGGGACTAGCGGGGGGGAATGAGCAGTTCTTC. This translates into CASSRQGLAGGNEQFF.

The gene calls are TRBV7-3 and TRBJ2-2; D might be TRBD1 (5 bases). CDR3 size: 16 residues. Germline V lookup: CDR1 SGHTA, CDR2 FQGTGA. V lost 1 base and J 4 bases, leaving 13 bases between the germline ends. The CDR3 region is CASSLKGQGLTGELFF. The CDR3 region has the DNA TGTGCCAGCAGCTTAAAGGGGCAGGGCCTCACCGGGGAGCTGTTTTTT.

The rearrangement joins TRBV5-5 to TRBJ1-1, with 12 bases identical to TRBD1. V dropped 4 bases and J dropped 6; count of bases not matched to a gene: 7. CDR1 SGHKS and CDR2 YYEKEE come from the germline V gene (reference sequence). The CDR3 covers 15 residues. CDR3 residues: CASSLGTGGLSEAFF. In nucleotides, the CDR3 is TGTGCCAGCAGCCTGGGGACAGGGGGCTTGTCTGAAGCTTTCTTT. Looking up the rest from reference TRBV5-5 and TRBJ1-1 gives the full variable domain: DAGVTQSPTHLIKTRGQQVTLRCSPISGHKSVSWYQQVLGQGPQFIFQYYEKEERGRGNFPDRFSARQFPNYSSELNVNALLLGDSALYLCASSLGTGGLSEAFFGQGTRLTVV.

This clone occurred once. This chain joins TRBV7-2 and TRBJ2-5, with 8 nucleotides matching TRBD2. CDR3 size: 14 residues. The V gene end was trimmed by 5 bases and the J gene end by 4 bases; junction bases not matched to a gene: 6. The germline gives CDR1 SGHTA, CDR2 FQGNSA. CDR3 region: CASSPGLAGETQYF. The CDR3 DNA is TGTGCCAGCAGCCCCGGACTAGCAGGAGAGACCCAGTACTTC.

This chain uses TRBV6-5 with TRBJ1-4; TRBD1 is a possible D gene (6 bases). This CDR3 region has 12 residues. Between the trimmed V and J ends, which lost 4 bases and 13 bases, there was a span of 13 bases. The germline V gene has CDR1 MNHEY and CDR2 SVGAGI. The CDR3, as DNA: TGTGCCAGCAGTTCTCGGGGGGCCTTACTGTTTTTT. Encoded protein: CASSSRGALLFF.

The chain carries TRBV28 and TRBJ1-3; D is undetermined. The CDR3 is 15 residues long. The germline gives CDR1 MDHEN, CDR2 SYDVKM. Between the trimmed V and J ends, which lost 3 bases and 0 bases, there was a span of 9 bases. CDR3 bases: TGTGCCAGCAGTTTGGCAGGTTCCTCTGGAAACACCATATATTTT. Translated: CASSLAGSSGNTIYF.

The chain joins TRBV7-8 to TRBJ2-2; D uncertain. Trimming took 5 bases from V and 7 from J, leaving 14 bases between them. The CDR3 is 14 residues long. From germline, CDR1 is SGHVS and CDR2 FQNEAQ. CDR3 sequence (DNA): TGTGCCAGCAGCGCTACTATACGAGGCGGGGAGCTGTTTTTT. Encoded protein: CASSATIRGGELFF.

The chain recombines TRBV7-8 with TRBJ1-3, with TRBD1 matching over 7 bases. CDR3 length: 15 amino acids. Trimming at V came to 3 bases and at J to 2 bases, leaving 4 bases not matched to a gene. Looked up from germline, CDR1 is SGHVS and CDR2 is FQNEAQ. The CDR3 DNA is TGTGCCAGCAGCTTGACAGGGTTGGCTGGAAACACCATATATTTT. Protein product: CASSLTGLAGNTIYF.

The chain is built from TRBV19 and TRBJ2-7; TRBD2 might be the D (6 bases). The V end was cut by 4 bases, the J end by 1 base, with 8 bases between. The CDR3 is 13 residues long. Germline V gene sequence: CDR1 LNHDA, CDR2 SQIVND (reference sequence). CDR3 loop: CASSTGRSYEQYF. Written as DNA, the CDR3 is TGTGCCAGTAGTACAGGGAGGTCCTACGAGCAGTACTTC.

This chain links TRBV28 with TRBJ2-3; 9 bases are shared with TRBD1. The CDR3 consists of 16 residues. Losses at the gene ends were 5 bases for V and 6 bases for J; bases not matched to a gene: 12. Germline V gene lookup returns CDR1 MDHEN and CDR2 SYDVKM. CDR3: CASSGSGTGYMDTQYF. The CDR3 nucleotides are TGTGCCAGCAGTGGTTCCGGGACAGGGTATATGGATACGCAGTATTTT.

The chain carries TRBV5-1 and TRBJ1-1; D is ambiguous. This CDR3 has 15 amino acids. Trimming removed 0 bases from V and 2 bases from J, with 11 bases in between. Germline loops: CDR1 SGHRS, CDR2 YFSETQ. As DNA, the CDR3 is TGCGCCAGCAGCTTGGCCGACACGCATAACACTGAAGCTTTCTTT. It yields the protein CASSLADTHNTEAFF.

V gene TRBV11-2 combines with J gene TRBJ1-6; D is possibly TRBD1 (5 bases). Germline CDR1 SGHAT, CDR2 FQNNGV. The CDR3 consists of 14 residues. V lost 2 bases, J lost 8 bases, and 10 bases lay in between. CDR3 in amino acids: CASSLRRDDSPLHF. CDR3 DNA: TGTGCCAGCAGCTTACGCAGGGATGATTCACCCCTCCACTTT.

This chain joins TRBV4-1 and TRBJ2-7; 7 bases fit TRBD2. The CDR3 is 16 residues long. V was clipped by 4 bases and J by 0 bases; unmatched bases: 9. Germline CDR1 is MGHRA and CDR2 is YSYEKL. CDR3 sequence reads: CASSPQGGSSSYEQYF. CDR3 sequence (DNA): TGCGCCAGCAGCCCCCAAGGCGGGAGTAGCTCCTACGAGCAGTACTTC.

The chain employs TRBV7-6 and TRBJ1-4; D is undetermined. The CDR3 runs to 17 residues. The V and J ends lost 5 bases and 0 bases respectively, with 16 bases between them. Germline values: CDR1 SGHVS, CDR2 FNYEAQ. The CDR3 region is CASSPTYLSSTNEKLFF. In DNA form, the CDR3 reads TGTGCCAGCAGCCCAACCTACCTTAGTTCAACTAATGAAAAACTGTTTTTT.